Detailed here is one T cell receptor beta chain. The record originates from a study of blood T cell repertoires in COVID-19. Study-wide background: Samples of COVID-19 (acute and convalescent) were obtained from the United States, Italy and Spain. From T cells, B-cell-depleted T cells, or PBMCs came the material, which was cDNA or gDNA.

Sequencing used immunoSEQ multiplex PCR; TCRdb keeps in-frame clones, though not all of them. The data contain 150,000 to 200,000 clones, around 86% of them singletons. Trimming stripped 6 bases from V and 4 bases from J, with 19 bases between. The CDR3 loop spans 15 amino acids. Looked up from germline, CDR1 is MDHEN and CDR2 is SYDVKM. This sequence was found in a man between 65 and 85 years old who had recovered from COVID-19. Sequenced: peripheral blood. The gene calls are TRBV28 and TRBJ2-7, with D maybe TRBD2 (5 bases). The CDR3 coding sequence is TGTGCCAGCAGGCCCGAGGGAGCGTTGGGGTACGAGCAGTACTTC. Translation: CASRPEGALGYEQYF.